These 21 T cell receptor beta chains were all obtained from the same sample, sequenced in a study of metastatic and nonmetastatic thyroid tumors. Each patient came to thyroid surgery without any prior treatment (of any kind). TCRdb re-called clones via MiXCR from the PCR reads. The data show 40,000 or so clones, roughly 26% seen once. Sample: blood. The receptors come from a female donor with papillary thyroid cancer or a benign thyroid nodule (not recorded which). Some clones in this sample may be carry-over from other donors' samples.

The genes are TRBV5-1 and TRBJ2-3; D not certain. The germline V gene encodes CDR1 SGHRS and CDR2 YFSETQ. V shed 0 bases and J shed 3 bases, with 11 bases lying between them. The CDR3 is 15 residues long. The CDR3 spells CASSLARPETDTQYF. For the CDR3, the DNA is TGCGCCAGCAGCTTGGCCCGTCCTGAGACAGATACGCAGTATTTT.

The chain recombines TRBV20-1 with TRBJ1-1; 7 nucleotides line up with TRBD1. There are 15 residues in the CDR3. Trimming at V came to 4 bases and at J to 2 bases, leaving 10 bases not matched to a gene. Germline V gene lookup returns CDR1 DFQATT and CDR2 SNEGSKA (reference sequence). Written as DNA, the CDR3 is TGCAGTGCTACACCCGGGACAGCCGACAACACTGAAGCTTTCTTT. It encodes CSATPGTADNTEAFF.

This clone was observed many times. The chain carries TRBV13 and TRBJ1-5; possibly TRBD1 for D (5 bases). Germline V gene sequence: CDR1 PRHDT, CDR2 FYEKMQ (reference sequence). The CDR3 length is 14 residues. V lost 0 bases, J lost 7 bases, and 10 bases lay in between. The CDR3 reads CASSLGGGGQPQHF. The CDR3, as DNA: TGTGCCAGCAGCTTAGGCGGGGGTGGGCAGCCCCAGCATTTT. The entire variable domain, with the rest obtained from reference TRBV13 and TRBJ1-5, is as follows: AAGVIQSPRHLIKEKRETATLKCYPIPRHDTVYWYQQGPGQDPQFLISFYEKMQSDKGSIPDRFSAQQFSDYHSELNMSSLELGDSALYFCASSLGGGGQPQHFGDGTRLSIL.

In this sample, this clone turned up many times. The rearrangement joins TRBV20-1 to TRBJ2-1; TRBD1 matches at 8 bases. The CDR3 sequence is 16 residues long. The germline gives CDR1 DFQATT, CDR2 SNEGSKA (reference sequence). The trim removed 6 bases at V and 4 bases at J, leaving 14 bases unmatched. The CDR3 sequence: CSATIGGTGLYNEQFF. For the CDR3, the DNA is TGCAGTGCCACTATTGGTGGGACAGGCCTATACAATGAGCAGTTCTTC.

This chain links TRBV6-1 with TRBJ2-3; 8 bases are a match to TRBD2. CDR3 length equals 15 residues. The J segment lost 5 bases and the V segment lost 4 bases, leaving 8 bases of the junction unmatched. CDR1 and CDR2 from the germline V gene are MNHNS and SASEGT. CDR3 sequence: CASSAEISGEDTQYF. In nucleotides, the CDR3 is TGTGCCAGCAGTGCGGAAATTAGCGGGGAAGATACGCAGTATTTT.

In this sample, this clone turned up many times. This chain links TRBV12-3 or TRBV12-4 with TRBJ2-2; 7 nucleotides match TRBD1. The CDR3 runs to 15 residues. V shed 5 bases and J 4 bases; nucleotides not matched to a gene: 7. Written as DNA, the CDR3 is TGTGCCAGCAGTGCCGGACAGGAGTCCACCGGGGAGCTGTTTTTT. Its protein product is CASSAGQESTGELFF.

This clone was counted at least ten times. V usage is TRBV5-1 and J usage is TRBJ1-4; a possible D gene is TRBD1 (5 bases). V was shortened by 3 bases and J by 7 bases, with 13 bases between the two germline ends. This CDR3 contains 14 residues. Germline CDR1 SGHRS, CDR2 YFSETQ. CDR3 coding DNA: TGCGCCAGCAGCTCAGGGAGGGGTTCTGAAAAACTGTTTTTT. Amino acids: CASSSGRGSEKLFF.

This clone showed up many times. This chain uses TRBV11-1 with TRBJ1-3; D remains unclear. The CDR3 runs to 16 residues. Trimming removed 3 bases at V and 4 bases at J, with 16 bases between. From germline, CDR1 is SGHAT and CDR2 FQDESV (reference sequence). The CDR3 sequence: CASSFTRTEGGNTIYF. The CDR3 coding sequence is TGTGCCAGCAGCTTTACTAGGACCGAGGGAGGAAACACCATATATTTT.

In this sample, this clone turned up many times. V and J are TRBV3-1 and TRBJ2-7; D ambiguous. This CDR3 is built from 14 residues. V shed 4 bases and J shed 3 bases, with 13 bases lying between them. Germline CDR1 and CDR2: LGHDT and YNNKEL (reference sequence). CDR3 in amino acids: CASSPSWTIYEQYF. In DNA, the CDR3 is TGTGCCAGCAGCCCATCGTGGACCATCTACGAGCAGTACTTC.

This clone has only a few counts. This sequence joins TRBV6-1 and TRBJ2-1, with 12 bases fitting TRBD2. CDR1 and CDR2 from the germline V gene are MNHNS and SASEGT. V lost 5 bases and J lost 7; bases outside the gene matches: 6. This CDR3 is 15 amino acids long. The CDR3 region is CASSPSGGESNEQFF. CDR3 coding DNA: TGTGCCAGCAGTCCTAGCGGGGGGGAAAGTAATGAGCAGTTCTTC.

Ten or more counts support this clone. The genes are TRBV9 and TRBJ2-2, with 14 bases matching TRBD2. The V gene end was trimmed by 4 bases and the J gene end by 4 bases; junction bases not matched to a gene: 9. The V gene's germline CDR1 is SGDLS and CDR2 YYNGEE. The CDR3 is 18 residues long. CDR3 region: CASSTPTSGGAPTGELFF. CDR3 DNA sequence: TGTGCCAGCAGCACCCCGACTAGCGGGGGGGCCCCCACCGGGGAGCTGTTTTTT.

This clone has just a few counts. This sequence joins TRBV30 and TRBJ1-2, with 8 positions matching TRBD1. The junction had 6 bases not matched to a gene; V was cut back by 5 bases and J by 7 bases. The CDR3 contains 12 residues. CDR1 and CDR2 (germline): GTSNPN, SVGIG (reference sequence). The CDR3 here is CAWDRGPSGYTF. In DNA form, the CDR3 reads TGTGCCTGGGACAGGGGTCCTTCTGGCTACACCTTC.

This clone was counted many times. V gene TRBV3-1 combines with J gene TRBJ1-4, with 7 bases lining up with TRBD1. CDR1 is LGHDT and CDR2 is YNNKEL in the germline V gene (reference sequence). The CDR3 contains 16 residues. V shed 1 base, J shed 7 bases, and the junction held 9 bases outside the gene matches. CDR3 DNA: TGTGCCAGCAGCCAAGGTTACAGGGGAAGGGGTGAAAAACTGTTTTTT. Residues: CASSQGYRGRGEKLFF.

CDR3 loop: CASSPTPGQDGETQYF. The CDR3 coding sequence is TGTGCCAGCTCACCAACGCCCGGACAGGATGGGGAGACCCAGTACTTC. The chain employs TRBV18 and TRBJ2-5; TRBD1 aligns across 7 bases. The CDR3 sequence is 16 residues long. With V trimmed by 2 bases and J by 5 bases, 11 bases remained unmatched. Per germline, CDR1 KGHSH and CDR2 LQKENI.

This clone was counted many times. The chain has TRBV5-1 and TRBJ2-5; 7 positions match TRBD2. V was clipped by 0 bases and J by 2 bases; unmatched bases: 4. The CDR3 is 15 amino acids. Germline-derived CDR1 and CDR2 are SGHRS and YFSETQ. DNA of the CDR3: TGCGCCAGCAGCTTGGCCGGGGGGAAGCAAGAGACCCAGTACTTC. Its translation is CASSLAGGKQETQYF.

This clone was counted many times. The chain is built from TRBV11-2 and TRBJ2-7, with 7 bases fitting TRBD2. This CDR3 is built from 14 residues. Germline-derived CDR1 and CDR2 are SGHAT and FQNNGV. Losses at the gene ends were 1 base for V and 3 bases for J; bases not matched to a gene: 3. The CDR3 bases are TGTGCCAGCAGCTTAGGCGGGACTAACTACGAGCAGTACTTC. Its translation is CASSLGGTNYEQYF.

As regards this clone: A read error may produce the germline difference seen at one junction end. This chain connects TRBV7-2 to TRBJ2-7, with D perhaps TRBD1 (6 bases). Per germline, CDR1 SGHTA and CDR2 FQGNSA. CDR3 length equals 15 residues. The CDR3 is CASILGHGTSYEQYF. In DNA, the CDR3 is TGTGCCAGCATCTTAGGACATGGGACATCCTACGAGCAGTACTTC.

In its sample, this clone was seen many times. The chain carries TRBV11-1 and TRBJ2-3; the match to TRBD2 covers 9 bases. This CDR3 has 17 residues. The germline V gene encodes CDR1 SGHAT and CDR2 FQDESV (reference sequence). Losses at the gene ends were 0 bases for V and 3 bases for J; bases not matched to a gene: 7. CDR3 in DNA: TGTGCCAGCAGCTTAGCTGGCGCGGGACTAGCTACAGATACGCAGTATTTT. Its translation is CASSLAGAGLATDTQYF.

V usage is TRBV20-1 and J usage is TRBJ2-3, with TRBD2 as a possible D gene (6 bases). The V end lost 1 base, the J end lost 6 bases, and 17 bases lay between the germline ends. CDR1 is DFQATT and CDR2 is SNEGSKA in the germline V gene (reference sequence). The CDR3 is 15 amino acids. This CDR3 is CSARVGAGRMDTQYF. In DNA form, the CDR3 reads TGCAGTGCTAGAGTTGGAGCGGGCCGAATGGATACGCAGTATTTT.

This clone has a count of ten or more. DNA for the CDR3: TGCAGTGCTAGAGATCAGCGGGAGTACAATGAGCAGTTCTTC. This gives the protein CSARDQREYNEQFF. The chain uses TRBV20-1 and TRBJ2-1; the match to TRBD2 covers 8 bases. The length of the CDR3 is 14 residues. V lost 0 bases, J lost 4 bases, and 2 bases stayed unmatched. In germline, CDR1 is DFQATT, CDR2 SNEGSKA (reference sequence).

This clone was counted many times. The chain has TRBV9 and TRBJ2-1; 11 nucleotides align to TRBD2. Germline values: CDR1 SGDLS, CDR2 YYNGEE. V shed 2 bases and J 0 bases; nucleotides not matched to a gene: 1. CDR3 size: 16 residues. The CDR3, as DNA: TGTGCCAGCAGCGTGGGGACTAGCGGCTCCTACAATGAGCAGTTCTTC. Translated: CASSVGTSGSYNEQFF. Combining the CDR3 with reference TRBV9 and TRBJ2-1 gives the whole variable domain DSGVTQTPKHLITATGQRVTLRCSPRSGDLSVYWYQQSLDQGLQFLIQYYNGEERAKGNILERFSAQQFPDLHSELNLSSLELGDSALYFCASSVGTSGSYNEQFFGPGTRLTVL.